The 27 T cell receptor beta chains reported below all come from one sample, sequenced in a study of PD-1 blockade in mismatch repair-deficient tumors. TCRdb keeps only in-frame clones here, not all; method: immunoSEQ multiplex PCR. In the table there are roughly 120,000 clones, around nine tenths of which are singletons. Sample: peripheral blood, taken just over 70 weeks after starting pembrolizumab. The source is an adult with mismatch repair-deficient cancer.

The chain couples TRBV11-3 to TRBJ2-7, with TRBD2 as a possible D gene (5 bases). CDR3 size: 14 residues. Trimming pared 3 bases from V and 1 base from J, leaving 10 bases between. Germline loops: CDR1 SGHNT, CDR2 YENEEA. CDR3 DNA: TGTGCCAGCAGCTTCCGCCGGGGATCCTACGAGCAGTACTTC. Translated: CASSFRRGSYEQYF.

The genes are TRBV28 and TRBJ2-7; D is undetermined. This CDR3 has 11 amino acids. Looked up from germline, CDR1 is MDHEN and CDR2 is SYDVKM. V was shortened by 6 bases and J by 2 bases, with 5 bases between the two germline ends. CDR3 protein: CASSRTYEQYF. For the CDR3, the DNA is TGTGCCAGCAGCCGAACCTACGAGCAGTACTTC.

The rearrangement joins TRBV5-4 to TRBJ1-2, with TRBD1 identical over 7 bases. CDR1 SGHNT and CDR2 YYREEE come from the germline V gene (reference sequence). V lost 4 bases to trimming and J lost 2 bases; unmatched junction nucleotides: 5. The CDR3 runs 14 residues. The CDR3 nucleotides read TGTGCCAGCAGCCCTCAGGGGGGCAACTATGGCTACACCTTC. Protein product: CASSPQGGNYGYTF.

The V and J genes are TRBV5-6 and TRBJ2-7; no reliable D call. Germline CDR1 reads SGHDT; CDR2 reads YYEEEE. This CDR3 spans 14 amino acids. V was clipped by 1 base and J by 6 bases, with 14 bases between them. Here the CDR3 DNA reads TGTGCCAGCAGCTTGCCCCACGTCATGGGCGAGCAGTACTTC. Amino acids: CASSLPHVMGEQYF.

The chain joins TRBV5-1 to TRBJ2-7; 11 bases align to TRBD2. From germline, CDR1 is SGHRS and CDR2 YFSETQ. This CDR3 is 16 amino acids long. The V segment lost 2 bases and the J segment 3 bases; nucleotides outside the gene matches: 7. The CDR3 reads CASSFRASGRNYEQYF. CDR3 bases: TGCGCCAGCAGCTTTAGGGCTAGCGGGAGGAACTACGAGCAGTACTTC.

This clone was observed once. The chain combines TRBV5-1 with TRBJ2-7; TRBD2 might be the D (5 bases). Germline-derived CDR1 and CDR2 are SGHRS and YFSETQ. V was pared by 1 base and J by 0 bases, with 17 bases between. The CDR3 is 17 residues long. CDR3 sequence reads: CASSLFPQDLSSYEQYF. CDR3 nucleotide sequence: TGCGCCAGCAGCTTGTTCCCGCAGGACTTAAGCTCCTACGAGCAGTACTTC.

The chain carries TRBV14 and TRBJ1-2; 8 positions agree with TRBD1. The CDR3 is 17 residues long. Trimming at V came to 3 bases and at J to 8 bases, leaving 17 bases not matched to a gene. The V gene's germline CDR1 is SGHDN and CDR2 FVKESK. The DNA for the CDR3 is TGTGCCAGCAGCCAGTATCAGGGGACAGGACAAAGAGGAGGCTACACCTTC. Its protein product is CASSQYQGTGQRGGYTF.

The chain combines TRBV10-2 with TRBJ2-1; 12 bases are shared with TRBD2. The CDR3 sequence is 14 residues long. Looked up from germline, CDR1 is WSHSY and CDR2 is SAAADI. V shed 9 bases, J shed 7 bases, and the junction held 7 bases outside the gene matches. DNA for the CDR3: TGCGCCAGTCGACTAGCGGGAGTGGTAAATGAGCAGTTCTTC. Translating gives CASRLAGVVNEQFF.

The chain has TRBV7-9 and TRBJ2-5, with 9 positions matching TRBD2. This CDR3 comprises 15 residues. V shed 3 bases, J shed 6 bases, and the junction held 8 bases outside the gene matches. CDR1 is SEHNR, CDR2 FQNEAQ, per germline (reference sequence). The DNA of the CDR3 is TGTGCCAGCAGCTTTCAACTTAGCGGGAGCCAGACCCAGTACTTC. Translated: CASSFQLSGSQTQYF.

This clone showed up just once. The V and J genes are TRBV2 and TRBJ2-1, with 9 bases identical to TRBD2. Germline CDR1 SNHLY, CDR2 FYNNEI. CDR3 length: 15 amino acids. Losses at the gene ends were 4 bases for V and 4 bases for J; bases not matched to a gene: 5. DNA for the CDR3: TGTGCCAGCAGTGTGACTAGCGGCTTATACAATGAGCAGTTCTTC. It specifies CASSVTSGLYNEQFF.

The gene calls are TRBV7-2 and TRBJ1-3; no clear D gene. Trimming left V 5 bases short and J 4 bases short, with 9 bases between. The CDR3 consists of 13 residues. Germline CDR1 is SGHTA and CDR2 is FQGNSA. The CDR3 sequence is CASSTDLGNTIYF. The CDR3 DNA is TGTGCCAGCAGCACGGACTTGGGAAACACCATATATTTT.

V gene TRBV6-1 combines with J gene TRBJ1-1; D uncertain. From germline, CDR1 is MNHNS and CDR2 SASEGT. V lost 7 bases, J lost 4 bases, and 16 bases lay in between. CDR3 length: 14 residues. DNA of the CDR3: TGTGCCAGCATCCTCCCAGGAGGTTTCACTGAAGCTTTCTTT. Encoded protein: CASILPGGFTEAFF.

The rearrangement links TRBV28 to TRBJ2-6; D remains unclear. V lost 4 bases to trimming and J lost 0 bases, with 10 bases between them. The length of the CDR3 is 16 residues. The germline gives CDR1 MDHEN, CDR2 SYDVKM. CDR3 sequence: CASSSFGPSGANVLTF. CDR3 sequence (DNA): TGTGCCAGCAGTTCATTCGGCCCCTCTGGGGCCAACGTCCTGACTTTC.

The J gene is TRBJ2-1, the V gene TRBV6-7, with 8 nucleotides matching TRBD2. TRBV6-7 counts as an open reading frame of uncertain function. The CDR3 runs to 19 residues. Losses at the gene ends were 4 bases for V and 1 base for J; bases not matched to a gene: 15. CDR3 in DNA: TGTGCCAGCAGTTCCCCTTCTAGCGGGCCCGCCTTATCCTACAATGAGCAGTTCTTC. This encodes CASSSPSSGPALSYNEQFF.

V gene TRBV12-5 combines with J gene TRBJ1-2; D is undetermined. V lost 1 base and J lost 6, with 15 bases in between. The CDR3 sequence is 15 residues long. In germline, CDR1 is LGHNT, CDR2 FRNRAP. The CDR3 DNA is TGTGCTAGTGGTTTGGAAGTCGGGAGCTCTGATGGCTACACCTTC. Translation: CASGLEVGSSDGYTF. The variable domain in full, completed from reference TRBV12-5 and TRBJ1-2, reads DARVTQTPRHKVTEMGQEVTMRCQPILGHNTVFWYRQTMMQGLELLAYFRNRAPLDDSGMPKDRFSAEMPDATLATLKIQPSEPRDSAVYFCASGLEVGSSDGYTFGSGTRLTVV.

In its sample, this clone was seen once. The gene calls are TRBV7-2 and TRBJ2-7; 7 bases map to TRBD2. CDR1 and CDR2 from the germline V gene are SGHTA and FQGNSA. This CDR3 spans 14 amino acids. Germline trimming cut 4 bases from V and 2 bases from J; bases unmatched to any gene: 5. The CDR3 bases are TGTGCCAGCAGCTACTACCGGGAGGCCTACGAGCAGTACTTC. It yields the protein CASSYYREAYEQYF. Supplemented by reference TRBV7-2 and TRBJ2-7, the full variable domain reads GAGVSQSPSNKVTEKGKDVELRCDPISGHTALYWYRQSLGQGLEFLIYFQGNSAPDKSGLPSDRFSAERTGGSVSTLTIQRTQQEDSAVYLCASSYYREAYEQYFGPGTRLTVT.

V usage is TRBV5-8 and J usage is TRBJ1-2; D is unresolved. Germline CDR1 reads SGHTS; CDR2 reads YDEGEE. CDR3 size: 13 residues. The V gene lost 1 base and the J gene lost 3 bases, with 7 bases spanning the gap. Here the CDR3 DNA reads TGTGCCAGCAGCTTGTTGGTCGACTATGGCTACACCTTC. This sequence encodes CASSLLVDYGYTF.

V and J are TRBV28 and TRBJ2-2, with 8 bases fitting TRBD2. CDR3 size: 15 residues. V shed 5 bases and J 3 bases; nucleotides not matched to a gene: 5. From germline, CDR1 is MDHEN and CDR2 SYDVKM. CDR3 in amino acids: CASSLGRADTGELFF. The CDR3 coding sequence is TGTGCCAGCAGTCTCGGGAGGGCTGACACCGGGGAGCTGTTTTTT.

The J gene is TRBJ1-2, the V gene TRBV11-2; D gene ambiguous. The CDR3 has 14 residues. V gave up 4 bases and J gave up 6 bases, with 15 bases separating them. The germline CDR1 and CDR2 sequences are SGHAT and FQNNGV. DNA for the CDR3: TGTGCCAGCAGCTCAACGGAACTATGGAATGGCTACACCTTC. Its protein is CASSSTELWNGYTF.

The V call is TRBV30, the J call TRBJ1-5; possible D gene TRBD1, 6 bases. This CDR3 has 13 amino acids. The ends were cut back, 5 bases at V and 3 bases at J, with 11 bases in the middle. Germline assignment: CDR1 GTSNPN and CDR2 SVGIG (reference sequence). Here the CDR3 DNA reads TGTGCCTGGGCAAACAGGGACAATCAGCCCCAGCATTTT. Amino acids: CAWANRDNQPQHF.

This rearrangement joins TRBV5-6 to TRBJ1-4; no reliable D call. V was trimmed by 0 bases and J by 8 bases, leaving 8 bases between them. The CDR3 is 13 residues long. Germline CDR1 reads SGHDT; CDR2 reads YYEEEE. In nucleotides, the CDR3 is TGTGCCAGCAGCTTGGGTGTACACGAAAAACTGTTTTTT. This codes for CASSLGVHEKLFF.

The chain is built from TRBV4-2 and TRBJ2-7; D might be TRBD2 (5 bases). Germline assignment: CDR1 LGHNA and CDR2 YNFKEQ. Trimming took off 1 base at V and 4 bases at J, with 14 bases between the two ends. The CDR3 length is 15 residues. CDR3: CASSQGTSASYEQYF. The CDR3 region has the DNA TGTGCCAGCAGCCAAGGGACTTCTGCCTCATACGAGCAGTACTTC.

CDR3 DNA sequence: TGTGCCAGCAGCTTAAGTTCAGTCACTGAAGCTTTCTTT. This gives the protein CASSLSSVTEAFF. The V and J genes are TRBV7-3 and TRBJ1-1; unclear D gene. The CDR3 has 13 amino acids. Germline loops: CDR1 SGHTA, CDR2 FQGTGA. Deletions cut 1 base from V and 4 bases from J, with 7 bases between.

The genes are TRBV28 and TRBJ2-7; TRBD2 matches 10 bases. The CDR3 runs to 14 residues. Germline V gives CDR1 MDHEN, CDR2 SYDVKM. Germline trimming cut 5 bases from V and 4 bases from J; bases unmatched to any gene: 5. CDR3: CASSLGLAEYEQYF. CDR3 in DNA: TGTGCCAGCAGTCTCGGACTAGCGGAGTACGAGCAGTACTTC.

The chain employs TRBV4-2 and TRBJ2-2, with D possibly matching TRBD2 (5 bases). This CDR3 is built from 15 residues. Germline-derived CDR1 and CDR2 are LGHNA and YNFKEQ. Between the trimmed V and J ends, which lost 4 bases and 1 base, there was a span of 10 bases. CDR3 sequence: CASSREGGNTGELFF. In DNA form, the CDR3 reads TGTGCCAGCAGCCGAGAGGGCGGGAACACCGGGGAGCTGTTTTTT.

This chain connects TRBV19 to TRBJ2-7, with 7 nucleotides matching TRBD2. The V segment lost 3 bases and the J segment 0 bases; nucleotides outside the gene matches: 8. The CDR3 contains 16 residues. CDR1 is LNHDA and CDR2 is SQIVND in the germline V gene (reference sequence). CDR3 region: CASSMSGDGSSYEQYF. Here the CDR3 DNA reads TGTGCCAGTAGTATGAGCGGGGACGGTAGCTCCTACGAGCAGTACTTC.

This chain uses TRBV2 with TRBJ1-1, with TRBD1 matching over 9 bases. Germline V gene sequence: CDR1 SNHLY, CDR2 FYNNEI. J lost 10 bases, V lost 2 bases, and 14 bases had no gene match. The CDR3 runs 16 residues. The CDR3 spells CASSELEDRGVSGAFF. The CDR3 nucleotides read TGTGCCAGCAGTGAATTAGAAGACAGGGGGGTTAGTGGAGCTTTCTTT.